A selection of T cell receptor beta chains follows, all from one sample in a study of T-cell reconstitution after alpha-beta-depleted transplantation in children. From the PCR reads, TCRdb called clonotypes with MiXCR, one entry per CDR3 protein. The sample lists 330,000 or so distinct CDR3 sequences; about 7.3% were seen once. This specimen consisted of peripheral blood, obtained 360 days after TCRalphabeta/CD19-depleted stem cell transplant. The receptors originated from a female patient under 10 years old who had a stem cell transplant for Fanconi anemia, so the T cells may come from the graft donor. Each CDR3 is given with its conserved first and last residue. Each record gives: J gene, D gene, V gene, clone size, CDR3 DNA, CDR3 protein. The D gene is left open where the match is weak. The size field is filled for only some rows; it gives once, few, many or a size class.

>TRBJ1-4|TRBD1|TRBV5-1|few
TGCGCCAGCAGCTTGGCCGGGACAGACGGGGAAAAACTGTTTTTT
CASSLAGTDGEKLFF
>TRBJ2-3|NA|TRBV20-1|NA
TGCAGTGCTAGAGCTAGGGCCAGAGATACGCAGTATTTT
CSARARARDTQYF
>TRBJ2-3|NA|TRBV7-3|few
TGTGCCAGCAGTTCCGACGGGGCAGATACGCAGTATTTT
CASSSDGADTQYF
>TRBJ2-2|NA|TRBV5-1|many
TGCGCCAGCAGCTCCTCCGGGACATACACCGGGGAGCTGTTTTTT
CASSSSGTYTGELFF
>TRBJ2-1|TRBD2|TRBV7-2|many
TGTGCCAGCAGCTCTAAGCGGGGGGCTTACAATGAGCAGTTCTTC
CASSSKRGAYNEQFF
>TRBJ2-6|NA|TRBV20-1|many
TGCAGTGCTAGAGGACGATACAGGGCTGGGGCCAACGTCCTGACTTTC
CSARGRYRAGANVLTF
>TRBJ2-2|NA|TRBV20-1|NA
TGCAGTGCTAGGAAACCCGGCCTTTCGAACACCGGGGAGCTGTTTTTT
CSARKPGLSNTGELFF
>TRBJ1-2|NA|TRBV20-1|many
TGCAGTGCTAGACGGTCCCCAGGACCGGTCTATGGCTACACCTTC
CSARRSPGPVYGYTF
>TRBJ1-2|NA|TRBV21-1|once
TGTGCCAGCAGCATGATGAAGGGCTCCAACTATGGCTACACCTTC
CASSMMKGSNYGYTF
>TRBJ1-1|NA|TRBV9|few
TGTGCCAGCAGCGTAGAGGGAAGGGCCACTGAAGCTTTCTTT
CASSVEGRATEAFF
>TRBJ2-2|TRBD1|TRBV9|NA
TGTGCCAGCAGCGAGACAGGGGCGTGGGGCGGGGAGCTGTTTTTT
CASSETGAWGGELFF
>TRBJ2-3|TRBD2|TRBV9|NA
TGTGCCAGCAGCGTAGCTAGCGGGAGCACAGATACGCAGTATTTT
CASSVASGSTDTQYF
>TRBJ1-6|TRBD1|TRBV20-1|few
TGCAGTGCCGGGGACAGCCCCAGATCACCCCTCCACTTT
CSAGDSPRSPLHF
>TRBJ2-5|NA|TRBV12-3/TRBV12-4|many
TGTGCCAGCAGCTTGCGTGAGACCCAGTACTTC
CASSLRETQYF
>TRBJ2-2|NA|TRBV6-2/TRBV6-3|few
TGTGCCAGCAGTCCTGGGGCGGTATTCACCGGGGAGCTGTTTTTT
CASSPGAVFTGELFF
>TRBJ2-3|NA|TRBV5-1|many
TGCGCCAGCAGCTCGACAGTTACCACAGATACGCAGTATTTT
CASSSTVTTDTQYF
>TRBJ2-1|NA|TRBV27|few
TGTGCCAGCAGTTTAGAAAGGGGCTCATTATTCTACAATGAGCAGTTCTTC
CASSLERGSLFYNEQFF
>TRBJ2-2|NA|TRBV6-2/TRBV6-3|NA
TGTGCCGGCAATTCCCGGGAAGACACCGGGGAGCTGTTTTTT
CAGNSREDTGELFF
>TRBJ1-4|NA|TRBV12-3/TRBV12-4|many
TGTGCCAGCAGCCGACCTGGGGCCCGAGGGGAAAAACTGTTTTTT
CASSRPGARGEKLFF
>TRBJ2-1|NA|TRBV6-2/TRBV6-3|many
TGTGCCAGCCGTAATTACAATGAGCAGTTCTTC
CASRNYNEQFF
>TRBJ1-5|NA|TRBV12-3/TRBV12-4|many
TGTGCCAGCAGTACAGGGCTGGGTCAGCCCCAGCATTTT
CASSTGLGQPQHF
>TRBJ2-3|NA|TRBV20-1|many
TGCAGTGCCTCGGGCGTCACCAGGGCAGATACGCAGTATTTT
CSASGVTRADTQYF
>TRBJ2-3|NA|TRBV9|many
TGTGCCAGCAGCGTAGTAGGAGGGGGTTACACAGATACGCAGTATTTT
CASSVVGGGYTDTQYF
>TRBJ2-1|TRBD2|TRBV3-1|many
TGTGCCAGCAGCCCCGGACTAGCGCGCAATGAGCAGTTCTTC
CASSPGLARNEQFF
>TRBJ2-3|TRBD2|TRBV20-1|many
TGCAGTGCTAGAGATCGGACTAGCGGGAGGCCCCCGCAGTATTTT
CSARDRTSGRPPQYF
>TRBJ2-2|NA|TRBV30|few
TGTGCCTGGAACGGGGTCCCCGGGGAGCTGTTTTTT
CAWNGVPGELFF
>TRBJ2-2|TRBD2|TRBV7-8|few
TGTGCCAGCAGCCTCCGACTAGCGGGGGGCCTCTTGGGAGACACCGGGGAGCTGTTTTTT
CASSLRLAGGLLGDTGELFF
>TRBJ2-1|NA|TRBV5-1|many
TGCGCCAGCACCCGGCCGGGGAATGAGCAGTTCTTC
CASTRPGNEQFF
>TRBJ1-5|TRBD1|TRBV6-5|many
TGTGCCAGCAGCGCAACAGGGGAGGGTGTGCCCCAGCATTTT
CASSATGEGVPQHF
>TRBJ2-7|NA|TRBV5-1|many
TGCGCCAGCAGCTTGTACAGTTCCTACGAGCAGTACTTC
CASSLYSSYEQYF
>TRBJ1-4|NA|TRBV10-3|many
TGTGCCATCAGTGATTACGGGCCTTCGCAGGGTGAAAAACTGTTTTTT
CAISDYGPSQGEKLFF
>TRBJ1-5|TRBD1|TRBV12-3/TRBV12-4|many
TGTGCCAGCAGTTGGACAGGGAGCAATCAGCCCCAGCATTTT
CASSWTGSNQPQHF